This T cell receptor (beta chain) came from a study of blood T cell repertoires in COVID-19. Study as a whole: Acute and convalescent COVID-19 samples came from the United States, Italy and Spain. From T cells, B-cell-depleted T cells, or PBMCs came the material, which was cDNA or gDNA.

As handled by the study authors: Amplifying reference gene primers gave estimates of nucleated cell counts. Generated by immunoSEQ multiplex PCR, the TCRdb table keeps only in-frame clones and is missing some. The V and J calls and clone size come from that table; D and trimming were worked out from the DNA. The table has about 260,000 clones, around nine tenths seen once. The V segment lost 4 bases and the J segment 3 bases; nucleotides outside the gene matches: 9. There are 15 residues in the CDR3. Per germline, CDR1 SGHRS and CDR2 YFSETQ. Seattle enrolled patients during active infection and tracked them longitudinally.

The sequencing sample was made of peripheral blood. The sequence came from a young woman with COVID-19, enrolled during active disease. This chain joins TRBV5-1 and TRBJ2-7, with 8 bases aligning to TRBD1. CDR3 in amino acids: CASSPGQGRSYEQYF. CDR3 nucleotides: TGCGCCAGCAGCCCAGGACAGGGTAGAAGCTACGAGCAGTACTTC.